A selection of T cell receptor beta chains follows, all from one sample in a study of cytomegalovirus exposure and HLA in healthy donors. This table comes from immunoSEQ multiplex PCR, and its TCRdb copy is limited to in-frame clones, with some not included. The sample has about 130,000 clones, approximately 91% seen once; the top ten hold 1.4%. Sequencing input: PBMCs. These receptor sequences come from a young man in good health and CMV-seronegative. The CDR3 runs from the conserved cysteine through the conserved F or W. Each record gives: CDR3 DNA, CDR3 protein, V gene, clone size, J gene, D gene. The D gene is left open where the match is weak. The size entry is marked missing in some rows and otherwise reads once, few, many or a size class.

cdr3_nt: TGTGCCAGCACAACAGGGGACTTCCTAGTCACAGATACGCAGTATTTT
cdr3_aa: CASTTGDFLVTDTQYF
v_call: TRBV6-6
clone_size: -
j_call: TRBJ2-3
d_call: -

cdr3_nt: TGTGCCAGCAGTGAATCGGTGGGAGCACGGACAGTAGAGAACTATGGCTACACCTTC
cdr3_aa: CASSESVGARTVENYGYTF
v_call: TRBV2
clone_size: -
j_call: TRBJ1-2
d_call: -

cdr3_nt: TGTGCCAGCAGCTTGGTGTGGGTTCCAGGGGGCGGCTACGAGCAGTACTTC
cdr3_aa: CASSLVWVPGGGYEQYF
v_call: TRBV5-7
clone_size: -
j_call: TRBJ2-7
d_call: TRBD1

cdr3_nt: TGTGCCAGCAGCTCGCTTGGACAGCGAACACTTAACACTGAAGCTTTCTTT
cdr3_aa: CASSSLGQRTLNTEAFF
v_call: TRBV5-4
clone_size: -
j_call: TRBJ1-1
d_call: -

cdr3_nt: TGTGCCAGCAGTTTGACCCTAGTCTATGGCTACACCTTC
cdr3_aa: CASSLTLVYGYTF
v_call: TRBV6-6
clone_size: -
j_call: TRBJ1-2
d_call: -

cdr3_nt: TGTGCCAGCAGTGAATGGGAGCTAAATCAGCCCCAGCATTTT
cdr3_aa: CASSEWELNQPQHF
v_call: TRBV6-1
clone_size: -
j_call: TRBJ1-5
d_call: -

cdr3_nt: TGTGCCAGCAGTGAGACTAGCGGGAGCTACAATGAGCAGTTCTTC
cdr3_aa: CASSETSGSYNEQFF
v_call: TRBV6-1
clone_size: many
j_call: TRBJ2-1
d_call: TRBD2

cdr3_nt: TGTGCCAGCAGTGAACTCGGACAGCTTGGAAACACCATATATTTT
cdr3_aa: CASSELGQLGNTIYF
v_call: TRBV2
clone_size: -
j_call: TRBJ1-3
d_call: -

cdr3_nt: TGTGCCAGCAGAACATACAGGGTTGGTGGGGCAGATACGCAGTATTTT
cdr3_aa: CASRTYRVGGADTQYF
v_call: TRBV2
clone_size: -
j_call: TRBJ2-3
d_call: -

cdr3_nt: TGCGCCAGCAGCACCAGTGGGACAGGGGGCAGAGAGCAGTTCTTC
cdr3_aa: CASSTSGTGGREQFF
v_call: TRBV5-1
clone_size: -
j_call: TRBJ2-1
d_call: TRBD1

cdr3_nt: TGTGCCTGGAGTGGGGGGACTCCCCCTGGAAACACCATATATTTT
cdr3_aa: CAWSGGTPPGNTIYF
v_call: TRBV30
clone_size: -
j_call: TRBJ1-3
d_call: -

cdr3_nt: TGTGCCAGCAGCCTATTTCGGCAGGGGGCCACTGAAGCTTTCTTT
cdr3_aa: CASSLFRQGATEAFF
v_call: TRBV5-5
clone_size: -
j_call: TRBJ1-1
d_call: TRBD1

cdr3_nt: TGTGCCAGCAGCGGCGGGACCAGTGGCACCGGGGAGCTGTTTTTT
cdr3_aa: CASSGGTSGTGELFF
v_call: TRBV6-4
clone_size: few
j_call: TRBJ2-2
d_call: -

cdr3_nt: TGCGCCAGCTCCATCGGCCGGGACATAAAAGGGGAGCAGTACTTC
cdr3_aa: CASSIGRDIKGEQYF
v_call: TRBV5-1
clone_size: -
j_call: TRBJ2-7
d_call: -

cdr3_nt: TGTGCCAGCAGCACAAGACAAGACTACGAGCAGTACTTC
cdr3_aa: CASSTRQDYEQYF
v_call: TRBV5-5
clone_size: few
j_call: TRBJ2-7
d_call: -

cdr3_nt: TGCGCCAGCACCACCCGGGTGACTACTAGTTCCCTATTGGGTAATGAGCAGTTCTTC
cdr3_aa: CASTTRVTTSSLLGNEQFF
v_call: TRBV5-1
clone_size: -
j_call: TRBJ2-1
d_call: -

cdr3_nt: TGTGCCAGCAGCCCAATCCGGACTTTCGAAAAACTGTTTTTT
cdr3_aa: CASSPIRTFEKLFF
v_call: TRBV7-2
clone_size: -
j_call: TRBJ1-4
d_call: -